This entry lists 22 T cell receptor beta chains sequenced from one sample in a study of Ad26.COV2.S vaccination and SARS-CoV-2 variants. Clones were read by immunoSEQ multiplex PCR, and TCRdb kept only the in-frame ones, dropping some. The table lists roughly 700,000 clones, around 90% of them singletons, with over 1.3% in the top ten. Treatment meaning: 15 to 20 received Ad26.COV2.S at low or high dose, single or two shots; roughly five received placebo; per-sample allocation not given. Each sample was drawn 63 days after the first injection (of vaccine or placebo). Sample: peripheral blood, taken in a trial of Ad26.COV2.S vaccine versus placebo. The receptors come from a person between 18 and 65 years old who received the Ad26.COV2.S COVID-19 vaccine or a placebo.

This clone was picked up one time. The gene calls are TRBV24-1 and TRBJ2-3; 9 positions match TRBD2. This CDR3 has 16 amino acids. Germline lookup yields CDR1 KGHDR and CDR2 SFDVKD. J lost 2 bases, V lost 4 bases, and 6 bases had no gene match. CDR3 bases: TGTGCCACCAGTGAGGGAGCGGGGGGAACCACAGATACGCAGTATTTT. Amino acid sequence: CATSEGAGGTTDTQYF.

The chain combines TRBV6-6 with TRBJ2-1; D is uncertain. Germline V gene data show CDR1 as MNHNY and CDR2 as SVGAGI (reference sequence). The ends were cut back, 2 bases at V and 10 bases at J, with 12 bases in the middle. The CDR3 totals 13 residues. CDR3 bases: TGTGCCAGCAGTTACCAGGTGTTCGGCGAGCAGTTCTTC. Translated: CASSYQVFGEQFF.

Worth noting for this clone: Distinct nucleotide sequences in the sample also encode this CDR3. V gene TRBV30 combines with J gene TRBJ2-5, with unresolved D. Trimming took 2 bases from V and 4 from J, leaving 5 bases between them. The CDR3 runs 11 residues. Germline CDR1 is GTSNPN and CDR2 is SVGIG (reference sequence). CDR3 loop: CAWSLGETQYF. In DNA, the CDR3 is TGTGCCTGGAGTCTGGGAGAGACCCAGTACTTC.

J is TRBJ2-7 and V is TRBV18, with no clear D. Trimming took 0 bases from V and 3 from J, leaving 12 bases between them. The CDR3 contains 15 residues. CDR1 and CDR2 (germline): KGHSH, LQKENI. The CDR3 DNA follows: TGTGCCAGCTCACCACCGGCGTCAGGCATCTACGAGCAGTACTTC. It yields the protein CASSPPASGIYEQYF. The complete variable domain, with remaining parts taken from reference TRBV18 and TRBJ2-7, reads NAGVMQNPRHLVRRRGQEARLRCSPMKGHSHVYWYRQLPEEGLKFMVYLQKENIIDESGMPKERFSAEFPKEGPSILRIQQVVRGDSAAYFCASSPPASGIYEQYFGPGTRLTVT.

The rearrangement links TRBV5-1 to TRBJ2-2; D call uncertain. Deletions cut 6 bases from V and 4 bases from J, with 16 bases between. Germline-derived CDR1 and CDR2 are SGHRS and YFSETQ. The CDR3 contains 15 residues. The CDR3 region is CASMSTGGTTGELFF. The CDR3 DNA follows: TGCGCCAGCATGAGTACGGGCGGAACCACCGGGGAGCTGTTTTTT. The variable domain in full, with the rest retrieved from reference TRBV5-1 and TRBJ2-2, is KAGVTQTPRYLIKTRGQQVTLSCSPISGHRSVSWYQQTPGQGLQFLFEYFSETQRNKGNFPGRFSGRQFSNSRSEMNVSTLELGDSALYLCASMSTGGTTGELFFGEGSRLTVL.

The chain couples TRBV9 to TRBJ2-3; D might be TRBD2 (5 bases). This CDR3 spans 16 amino acids. The V end lost 0 bases, the J end lost 1 base, and 12 bases lay between the germline ends. Germline V gene sequence: CDR1 SGDLS, CDR2 YYNGEE. CDR3 DNA sequence: TGTGCCAGCAGCGTAGAAAGCGGAGGCGGCACAGATACGCAGTATTTT. Residues: CASSVESGGGTDTQYF. The whole variable domain, filled in from reference TRBV9 and TRBJ2-3, reads DSGVTQTPKHLITATGQRVTLRCSPRSGDLSVYWYQQSLDQGLQFLIQYYNGEERAKGNILERFSAQQFPDLHSELNLSSLELGDSALYFCASSVESGGGTDTQYFGPGTRLTVL.

This chain joins TRBV5-8 and TRBJ1-2; the D is unclear. V dropped 1 base and J dropped 6 bases, with 7 bases sitting between them. The CDR3 loop spans 12 amino acids. CDR1 and CDR2 from the germline V gene are SGHTS and YDEGEE. CDR3 bases: TGTGCCAGCAGCTTGATGGGCCATGGCTACACCTTC. Residues: CASSLMGHGYTF.

The chain joins TRBV10-3 to TRBJ2-7; no definite D call. Germline V gene lookup returns CDR1 ENHRY and CDR2 SYGVKD. The length of the CDR3 is 13 residues. V lost 4 bases and J 2 bases, leaving 9 bases between the germline ends. The CDR3 DNA follows: TGTGCCATCAGTGGGGGTTCCGCCTACGAGCAGTACTTC. Its translation is CAISGGSAYEQYF.

The chain employs TRBV7-2 and TRBJ2-2; D is uncertain. V was trimmed by 5 bases and J by 0 bases, leaving 10 bases between them. The CDR3 is made up of 15 amino acids. Germline loops: CDR1 SGHTA, CDR2 FQGNSA. The CDR3 coding sequence is TGTGCCAGCAGCCCCACCGCAGCGAACACCGGGGAGCTGTTTTTT. Protein: CASSPTAANTGELFF.

V gene TRBV10-2 combines with J gene TRBJ2-7; D is possibly TRBD2 (6 bases). Trimming left V 0 bases short and J 4 bases short, with 13 bases between. CDR3 size: 15 residues. Germline V gene data show CDR1 as WSHSY and CDR2 as SAAADI. Here the CDR3 DNA reads TGCGCCAGCAGTGAGTCGGCCGGGAGTCGGTACGAGCAGTACTTC. It translates to CASSESAGSRYEQYF.

The chain employs TRBV27 and TRBJ2-7; D is possibly TRBD1 or TRBD2 (7 bases each). Looked up from germline, CDR1 is MNHEY and CDR2 is SMNVEV (reference sequence). CDR3 size: 17 residues. V lost 6 bases and J 6 bases, leaving 27 bases between the germline ends. The CDR3 here is CASSRGGGASLLREQYF. The CDR3 bases are TGTGCCAGCAGCCGGGGAGGGGGCGCTTCCCTACTACGCGAGCAGTACTTC.

The rearrangement links TRBV27 to TRBJ1-5, with no clear D. This CDR3 spans 14 amino acids. V lost 4 bases, J lost 5 bases, and 12 bases lay in between. Germline V gene lookup returns CDR1 MNHEY and CDR2 SMNVEV (reference sequence). CDR3 amino acids: CASSSVGGYQPQHF. The CDR3 nucleotides are TGTGCCAGCAGTTCCGTAGGCGGGTATCAGCCCCAGCATTTT.

V gene TRBV3-1 (or the pseudogene TRBV3-2) combines with J gene TRBJ2-3; TRBD2 matches 9 bases. Unmatched junction bases numbered 3, after V lost 4 bases and J lost 4 bases. There are 14 residues in the CDR3. CDR1 is LGHDT and CDR2 is YNNKEL in the germline V gene (reference sequence). Here the CDR3 DNA reads TGTGCCAGCAGCCCAGGACTAGCGTCAGATACGCAGTATTTT. Translated, it gives CASSPGLASDTQYF.

The gene calls are TRBV6-5 and TRBJ2-7; TRBD2 might be the D (6 bases). Trimming left V 2 bases short and J 0 bases short, with 11 bases between. The V gene's germline CDR1 is MNHEY and CDR2 SVGAGI. This CDR3 comprises 15 residues. CDR3: CASSYRDLSSYEQYF. CDR3 DNA sequence: TGTGCCAGCAGTTACAGGGACTTGAGCTCCTACGAGCAGTACTTC.

V is TRBV5-1 and J is TRBJ2-7; 7 bases align to TRBD1. The J segment lost 12 bases and the V segment lost 2 bases, leaving 8 bases of the junction unmatched. Germline V gene sequence: CDR1 SGHRS, CDR2 YFSETQ. The CDR3 spans 12 residues. The CDR3 DNA is TGCGCCAGCAGCTTAGAGGGGGCGGTGGTGTACTTC. The encoded protein is CASSLEGAVVYF.

J is TRBJ1-4 and V is TRBV5-4; D possibly corresponds to TRBD1 (5 bases). V was trimmed by 2 bases and J by 7 bases, leaving 15 bases between them. The CDR3 consists of 15 residues. Germline V gene sequence: CDR1 SGHNT, CDR2 YYREEE (reference sequence). The CDR3 DNA is TGTGCCAGCAGCTTTTCAGCAGGGAAGGGTGAAAAACTGTTTTTT. This sequence encodes CASSFSAGKGEKLFF.

The chain carries TRBV27 and TRBJ2-5, with TRBD2 matching 10 bases. V dropped 4 bases and J dropped 3; count of bases not matched to a gene: 11. This CDR3 spans 17 amino acids. Germline assignment: CDR1 MNHEY and CDR2 SMNVEV (reference sequence). The CDR3 here is CASSSVSGRAGEETQYF. The CDR3 coding sequence is TGTGCCAGCAGTTCTGTCAGCGGGAGGGCCGGGGAAGAGACCCAGTACTTC.

V is TRBV18 and J is TRBJ2-7, with a possible D match to TRBD2 (6 bases). Germline CDR1 reads KGHSH; CDR2 reads LQKENI. The CDR3 consists of 14 residues. V was trimmed by 0 bases and J by 3 bases, leaving 9 bases between them. The CDR3 spells CASSPPTSIYEQYF. The CDR3 DNA follows: TGTGCCAGCTCACCACCGACTAGTATCTACGAGCAGTACTTC. Full variable domain (missing parts from reference TRBV18 and TRBJ2-7): NAGVMQNPRHLVRRRGQEARLRCSPMKGHSHVYWYRQLPEEGLKFMVYLQKENIIDESGMPKERFSAEFPKEGPSILRIQQVVRGDSAAYFCASSPPTSIYEQYFGPGTRLTVT.

This rearrangement joins TRBV21-1 to TRBJ2-1. TRBV21-1 is noted as a pseudogene. This CDR3 comprises 16 residues. The CDR3 protein is CASSKNHGTNYNEQFF. CDR3 DNA sequence: TGTGCCAGCAGCAAAAACCATGGTACCAATTACAATGAGCAGTTCTTC.

The chain carries TRBV19 and TRBJ1-5; the match to TRBD1 covers 7 bases. The V gene's germline CDR1 is LNHDA and CDR2 SQIVND (reference sequence). After removal of 1 base from V and 6 bases from J, the junction contained 9 bases not matched to a gene. CDR3 length: 16 residues. CDR3 coding DNA: TGTGCCAGTAGTATAGGGGCAGGGGGTTATTTTCAGCCCCAGCATTTT. Translated: CASSIGAGGYFQPQHF.

This chain connects TRBV27 to TRBJ1-3, with D unclear. Germline V lookup: CDR1 MNHEY, CDR2 SMNVEV (reference sequence). Trimming stripped 6 bases from V and 2 bases from J, with 11 bases between. CDR3 length: 14 amino acids. The DNA of the CDR3 is TGTGCCAGCAGGGTAGACTCAACTGGAAACACCATATATTTT. This codes for CASRVDSTGNTIYF.

The chain has TRBV29-1 and TRBJ2-1, with 9 nucleotides matching TRBD1. The V segment lost 7 bases and the J segment 2 bases; nucleotides outside the gene matches: 9. The CDR3 covers 15 residues. Per the germline V gene, CDR1 is SQVTM and CDR2 is ANQGSEA. The DNA for the CDR3 is TGCAGCGCCCGTACCGGGACAGGGACCTACAATGAGCAGTTCTTC. Its translation is CSARTGTGTYNEQFF.